The 18 T cell receptor beta chains below come from one sample, sequenced in a study of tumor-infiltrating lymphocytes in primary liver carcinoma. The template, 500 ng total RNA, yielded TCR beta cDNA made with a constant-region primer. Modified slightly, ARM-PCR produced TCR beta libraries over three nested multiplex PCR rounds. The study ran its first two PCR rounds for approximately 10 cycles each, using TRBV1-TRBV30 forward primers and a C-beta reverse primer. One entry per CDR3 protein, called by TCRdb with MiXCR from the multiplex PCR reads. The table has 250,000 to 400,000 distinct CDR3 sequences, approximately 60% seen once. Researchers drew blood RNA from unsorted whole blood and extracted germline DNA as well. Sequencing was done on a sample of peripheral blood. All receptors derive from a man aged 35 to 55 with primary liver carcinoma and hepatitis B virus infection.

V is TRBV14 and J is TRBJ2-7, with D possibly TRBD1 on 6 matching bases. Germline CDR1 and CDR2: SGHDN and FVKESK. The CDR3 spans 14 residues. V lost 5 bases to trimming and J lost 6 bases, with 17 bases between them. The CDR3 DNA follows: TGTGCCAGCAGCAAACAACAGGGTGAAGGCGAGCAGTACTTC. Its translation is CASSKQQGEGEQYF.

Worth noting for this clonotype: A much bigger clone sits one base away, suggesting this may be a read error. This chain connects TRBV30 to TRBJ1-1; 9 nucleotides agree with TRBD1. Germline V gene sequence: CDR1 GTSNPN, CDR2 SVGIG (reference sequence). With 3 bases clipped from V and 6 bases from J, the junction kept 5 bases outside the gene matches. The CDR3 has 13 amino acids. The CDR3 bases are TGTGCCTGGAGAGGGACAGGGACCCCTGAAGCTTTCTTT. Encoded protein: CAWRGTGTPEAFF.

V usage is TRBV6-5 and J usage is TRBJ2-1, with 7 positions matching TRBD2. The CDR3 loop spans 14 amino acids. CDR1 is MNHEY and CDR2 is SVGAGI in the germline V gene. V lost 4 bases, J lost 3 bases, and 3 bases stayed unmatched. The CDR3 is CASSSPSGYNEQFF. CDR3 bases: TGTGCCAGCAGTTCGCCTAGCGGCTACAATGAGCAGTTCTTC.

The V and J genes are TRBV10-3 and TRBJ2-1; 8 nucleotides match TRBD1. Looked up from germline, CDR1 is ENHRY and CDR2 is SYGVKD. The CDR3 length is 14 residues. This CDR3 is CTTRPGYRGDEQFF. The CDR3 nucleotides are TGTACCACCCGACCCGGGTACAGGGGGGATGAGCAGTTCTTC.

In this sample, this clonotype turned up a few times. The chain uses TRBV10-2 and TRBJ2-1; the match to TRBD2 covers 8 bases. Germline CDR1 reads WSHSY; CDR2 reads SAAADI. The CDR3 sequence is 14 residues long. The J segment lost 6 bases and the V segment lost 6 bases, leaving 7 bases of the junction unmatched. The CDR3 bases are TGCGCCAGCAGAAACGGACTAGCAGTCAATGAGCAGTTCTTC. Translating gives CASRNGLAVNEQFF.

Notes on this clonotype: This sequence may be a read error, since a much larger clone differs from it by one base. Here the CDR3 omits its conserved ending phenylalanine or tryptophan, so a read error is the likely source. In DNA form, the CDR3 reads TGCAGCGTTGGGGGCAGTCCCTACGAGCAGTACATC. It codes for CSVGGSPYEQYI. This chain uses TRBV29-1 with TRBJ2-7; perhaps TRBD1 as D (5 bases). The CDR3 loop spans 12 amino acids. V was clipped by 4 bases and J by 2 bases, with 9 bases between them. The germline gives CDR1 SQVTM, CDR2 ANQGSEA.

A note on this clonotype: A much larger clone differs from this one at a single base, so this may be a read error. The gene calls are TRBV6-1 and TRBJ2-5; D is undetermined. The CDR3 has 13 residues. From germline, CDR1 is MNHNS and CDR2 SASEGT. V was trimmed by 4 bases and J by 7 bases, leaving 13 bases between them. CDR3 in DNA: TGTGCCAGCAGTGCTGAAGGGTTGGTGACCCAGTACTTC. Translating gives CASSAEGLVTQYF.

This clonotype was picked up many times. V gene TRBV6-5 combines with J gene TRBJ1-6; tentatively, D is TRBD1 (6 bases). The germline V gene has CDR1 MNHEY and CDR2 SVGAGI. V was trimmed by 2 bases and J by 7 bases, leaving 9 bases between them. The CDR3 contains 14 residues. The CDR3 sequence: CASSYGTQNSPLHF. Written as DNA, the CDR3 is TGTGCCAGCAGTTACGGGACACAGAATTCACCCCTCCACTTT.

As concerns this clonotype: A read error is possible here, since a much larger clone lies one base away. The chain uses TRBV4-3 and TRBJ1-2; D is undetermined. Per germline, CDR1 LGHNA and CDR2 YSLEER. Trimming removed 3 bases at V and 3 bases at J, with 11 bases between. The CDR3 runs 14 residues. The CDR3 nucleotides are TGCGCCAGCAGCCATGCATTTGCGGACTATGGCTACACCTTC. Protein sequence: CASSHAFADYGYTF.

Details on this clonotype: Given the absence of the conserved phenylalanine or tryptophan at the CDR3 end, a read error is likely. The rearrangement uses TRBV6-1 and TRBJ2-7; 7 bases match TRBD1. Germline-derived CDR1 and CDR2 are MNHNS and SASEGT. J was trimmed by 4 bases and V by 1 base; bases with no gene match: 10. The CDR3 length is 16 residues. The CDR3 nucleotides are TGTGCCAGCAGTGAAGGGAGACAGGGTTTTCCGTACGAGCAGTACTTG. Translating gives CASSEGRQGFPYEQYL.

As to this clonotype: This likely comes from a read error, as the CDR3 has no conserved phenylalanine or tryptophan at its end. This sequence joins TRBV30 and TRBJ2-3, with 7 nucleotides matching TRBD1. V trimming: 1 base; J trimming: 3 bases; junction bases outside the gene matches: 7. The CDR3 runs 15 residues. Germline V CDR1 and CDR2: GTSNPN, SVGIG (reference sequence). The DNA for the CDR3 is TGTGCCTGGAGTGGACAGGGAAGCAGGACAGATACGCAGTATTCT. Residues: CAWSGQGSRTDTQYS.

Ten or more counts support this clonotype. This chain joins TRBV12-3 or TRBV12-4 and TRBJ2-7, with D maybe TRBD2 (5 bases). Trimming shortened V by 6 bases and J by 0 bases, and 18 bases separated the two germline ends. The CDR3 length is 16 residues. DNA for the CDR3: TGTGCCAGCAGGTTGGGGTCTAGCAGAAGCTCCTACGAGCAGTACTTC. It specifies CASRLGSSRSSYEQYF.

For this clonotype: A junction end diverges from the germline sequence, so it may reflect a read error. V and J are TRBV6-2 or TRBV6-3 and TRBJ2-5; D unresolved. The CDR3 consists of 13 residues. Germline CDR1 and CDR2: MNHEY and SVGEGT. The CDR3 DNA reads TGTGCCAGCGGTTACGGTAGTAAAGAGACCCAGTACTTC. Amino acids: CASGYGSKETQYF.

This clonotype was counted a few times. The chain uses TRBV5-4 and TRBJ1-2; TRBD1 matches at 9 bases. The CDR3 has 15 amino acids. The trim removed 2 bases at V and 0 bases at J, leaving 2 bases unmatched. Germline V gives CDR1 SGHNT, CDR2 YYREEE (reference sequence). CDR3 nucleotide sequence: TGTGCCAGCAGCTTCCGGGACAGGGCTAACTATGGCTACACCTTC. It codes for CASSFRDRANYGYTF.

In regard to this clonotype: This may be a read error: a much more frequent sequence differs by one nucleotide. V gene TRBV29-1 combines with J gene TRBJ1-2; 7 nucleotides agree with TRBD1. The CDR3 is 13 residues long. Germline V CDR1 and CDR2: SQVTM, ANQGSEA. The V and J ends lost 7 bases and 7 bases, in that order; junction bases with no gene match: 12. As DNA, the CDR3 is TGCAGCGCCTATCCACAGGGGACGGGTGGCTACACCTTC. This gives the protein CSAYPQGTGGYTF.

The J gene is TRBJ2-3, the V gene TRBV5-1, with D possibly matching TRBD1 (6 bases). This CDR3 is 14 amino acids long. Germline-derived CDR1 and CDR2 are SGHRS and YFSETQ. The V and J ends lost 7 bases and 2 bases respectively, with 14 bases between them. The CDR3, as DNA: TGCGCCAGCCGGGACATCCGGGACACAGATACGCAGTATTTT. It yields the protein CASRDIRDTDTQYF.

In this sample, this clonotype turned up once. The J gene is TRBJ2-1, the V gene TRBV29-1, with 12 bases that match TRBD2. Germline CDR1 is SQVTM and CDR2 is ANQGSEA. After removal of 7 bases from V and 4 bases from J, the junction contained 14 bases not matched to a gene. CDR3 length equals 17 residues. The CDR3 sequence is CSAGTSGLDHPYNEQFF. The CDR3 DNA sequence: TGCAGCGCCGGGACTAGCGGGCTAGACCATCCATACAATGAGCAGTTCTTC.

In the case of this clonotype: Compared with germline, one end of the junction differs, possibly owing to a read error. V and J are TRBV29-1 and TRBJ1-1; the D gene is possibly TRBD1 (5 bases). The CDR3 has 13 residues. From germline, CDR1 is SQVTM and CDR2 ANQGSEA. This CDR3 is CSVLIDSSTEAFF. For the CDR3, the DNA is TGCAGCGTTCTTATTGACAGCTCCACTGAAGCTTTCTTC.